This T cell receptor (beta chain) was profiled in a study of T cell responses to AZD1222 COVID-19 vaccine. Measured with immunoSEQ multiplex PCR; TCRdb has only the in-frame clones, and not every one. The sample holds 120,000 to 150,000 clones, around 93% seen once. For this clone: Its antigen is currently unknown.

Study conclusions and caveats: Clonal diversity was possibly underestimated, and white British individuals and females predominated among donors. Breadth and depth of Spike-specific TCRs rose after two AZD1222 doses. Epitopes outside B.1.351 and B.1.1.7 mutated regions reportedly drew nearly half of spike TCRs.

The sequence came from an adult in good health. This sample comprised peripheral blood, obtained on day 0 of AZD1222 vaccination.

The CDR3 region is CASSDRGLNTEAFF. CDR3 nucleotide sequence: TGTGCCAGCTCGGACAGGGGCCTGAACACTGAAGCTTTCTTT. The rearrangement uses TRBV7-9 and TRBJ1-1; 9 bases match TRBD1. Per the germline V gene, CDR1 is SEHNR and CDR2 is FQNEAQ (reference sequence). CDR3 size: 14 residues. With 8 bases clipped from V and 0 bases from J, the junction kept 4 bases outside the gene matches.